Below, one TCR beta chain is given with its context. This specimen belongs to a study of blood T cell repertoires in COVID-19. Some clones are missing from TCRdb's copy, which holds only in-frame ones; the method was immunoSEQ multiplex PCR. The sample includes about 260,000 clones, roughly 88% of them seen just once. CDR3 length equals 12 residues. V gave up 2 bases and J gave up 7 bases, with 8 bases separating them. In germline, CDR1 is MGHRA, CDR2 YSYEKL. The receptor's source is a woman in her fifties or sixties who had recovered from COVID-19. The sample taken for sequencing was PBMCs or T cells enriched from blood (not recorded which). The chain combines TRBV4-1 with TRBJ1-2; D remains ambiguous. CDR3 amino acids: CASSQMSGGYTF. The DNA for the CDR3 is TGCGCCAGCAGCCAAATGAGTGGTGGCTACACCTTC.